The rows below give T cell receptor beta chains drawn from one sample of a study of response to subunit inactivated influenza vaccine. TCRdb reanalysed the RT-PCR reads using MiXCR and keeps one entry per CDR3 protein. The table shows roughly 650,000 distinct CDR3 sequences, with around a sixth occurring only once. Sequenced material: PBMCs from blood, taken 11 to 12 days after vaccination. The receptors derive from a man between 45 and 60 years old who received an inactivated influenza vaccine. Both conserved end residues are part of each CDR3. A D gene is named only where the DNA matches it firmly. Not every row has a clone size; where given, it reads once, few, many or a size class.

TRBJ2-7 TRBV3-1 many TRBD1 CASRQGAGEQYF TGTGCCAGCCGACAGGGGGCCGGAGAGCAGTACTTC
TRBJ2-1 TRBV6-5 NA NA CASSSSAGPKYNEQFF TGTGCCAGCAGTTCCTCCGCCGGCCCCAAGTACAATGAGCAGTTCTTC
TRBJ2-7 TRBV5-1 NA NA CASSLDVDRLSYEQYF TGCGCCAGCAGCTTGGACGTGGACAGACTTTCCTACGAGCAGTACTTC
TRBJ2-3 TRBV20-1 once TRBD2 CSARGGLAGESTDTQYF TGCAGTGCTAGGGGTGGACTAGCGGGAGAGAGCACAGATACGCAGTATTTT
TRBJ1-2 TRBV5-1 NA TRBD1 CASSQGQDGSYGYTF TGCGCCAGCAGCCAGGGACAGGACGGCTCCTATGGCTACACCTTC
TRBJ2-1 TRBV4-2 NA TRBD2 CASSQEIAGGRIEQFF TGTGCCAGCAGCCAAGAGATAGCGGGAGGGCGTATTGAGCAGTTCTTC
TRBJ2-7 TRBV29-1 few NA CSVFQFHEQYF TGCAGCGTTTTTCAGTTCCACGAGCAGTACTTC
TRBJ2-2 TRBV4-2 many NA CASSRIDKNTGELFF TGTGCCAGCAGCCGCATCGACAAGAACACCGGGGAGCTGTTTTTT
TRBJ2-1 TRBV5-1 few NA CASTSGPGHQFF TGCGCCAGCACCTCCGGCCCGGGACATCAGTTCTTC
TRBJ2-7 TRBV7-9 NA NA CASSPGIAIEQYF TGTGCCAGCAGCCCTGGAATAGCAATCGAGCAGTACTTC
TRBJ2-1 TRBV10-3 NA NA CAISETGLGGNEQFF TGTGCCATCAGCGAGACAGGTCTCGGGGGCAATGAGCAGTTCTTC
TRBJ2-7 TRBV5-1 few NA CASSLDKVFYEQYF TGCGCCAGCAGCTTAGACAAGGTCTTTTACGAGCAGTACTTC
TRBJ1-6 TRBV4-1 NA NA CASSQVMWESNSPLHF TGCGCCAGCAGCCAAGTAATGTGGGAGTCAAATTCACCCCTCCACTTT
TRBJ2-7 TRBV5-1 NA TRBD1 CASTRAGQGTYEQYF TGCGCCAGCACAAGGGCGGGACAGGGGACCTACGAGCAGTACTTC
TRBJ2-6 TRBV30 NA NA CAWSSLPGGGVKGANVLTF TGTGCCTGGAGTTCCCTCCCGGGAGGGGGCGTGAAAGGGGCCAACGTCCTGACTTTC
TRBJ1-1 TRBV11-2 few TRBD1 CASSLGTGNWGTEAFF TGTGCCAGCAGCTTAGGGACAGGGAATTGGGGCACTGAAGCTTTCTTT
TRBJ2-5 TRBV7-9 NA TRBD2 CASTRGSGQETQYF TGTGCCAGCACCCGGGGTAGCGGGCAAGAGACCCAGTACTTC
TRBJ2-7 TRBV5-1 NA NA CASSSFGPGGLSYEQYF TGCGCCAGCAGCTCGTTTGGCCCAGGGGGACTTTCCTACGAGCAGTACTTC
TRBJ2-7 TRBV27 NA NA CASSRTGSNEQYF TGTGCCAGCAGTAGAACAGGGTCCAACGAGCAGTACTTC
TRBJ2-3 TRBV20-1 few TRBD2 CSARETLTTSGITDTQYF TGCAGTGCTAGAGAAACCCTTACGACTAGCGGGATAACAGATACGCAGTATTTT
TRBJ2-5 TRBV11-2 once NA CASSSPTLGVTQYF TGTGCCAGCAGCTCCCCTACACTGGGTGTGACCCAGTACTTC
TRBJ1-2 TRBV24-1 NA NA CATSDFGQNYGYTF TGTGCCACCAGTGATTTCGGACAGAACTATGGCTACACCTTC
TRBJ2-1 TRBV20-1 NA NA CSARGGATYNEQFF TGCAGTGCTAGAGGCGGGGCTACCTACAATGAGCAGTTCTTC
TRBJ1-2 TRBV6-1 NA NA CASSAPPAVYGYTF TGTGCCAGCAGTGCCCCTCCGGCAGTGTATGGCTACACCTTC
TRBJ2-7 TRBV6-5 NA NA CASSYQGQDGYEQYF TGTGCCAGCAGTTATCAAGGTCAAGATGGCTACGAGCAGTACTTC
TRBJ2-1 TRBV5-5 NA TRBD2 CASSLVGGGSSNEQFF TGTGCCAGCAGCCTCGTCGGCGGGGGATCTAGCAATGAGCAGTTCTTC
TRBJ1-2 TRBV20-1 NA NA CSAREPGVGGDGYTF TGCAGTGCTAGAGAACCGGGCGTCGGGGGGGATGGCTACACCTTC
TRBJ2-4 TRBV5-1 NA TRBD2 CASSPSPSGGGNIQYF TGCGCCAGCAGCCCCAGTCCTAGCGGGGGAGGAAACATTCAGTACTTC
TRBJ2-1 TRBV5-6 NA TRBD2 CASSLWTSGRFEQFF TGTGCCAGCAGCTTGTGGACTAGCGGGAGGTTTGAGCAGTTCTTC
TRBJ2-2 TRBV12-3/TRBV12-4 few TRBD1 CASSTGTGNAGELFF TGTGCCAGCAGCACCGGGACAGGGAACGCCGGGGAGCTGTTTTTT
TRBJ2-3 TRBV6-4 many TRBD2 CASSPHERDERDLSGGRTDTQYF TGTGCCAGCAGTCCCCACGAGAGGGATGAGCGGGACCTCTCCGGGGGTCGGACAGATACGCAGTATTTT
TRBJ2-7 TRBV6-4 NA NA CASRVDPGRKGWEQYF TGTGCCAGCAGAGTCGACCCCGGACGAAAAGGATGGGAGCAGTACTTC
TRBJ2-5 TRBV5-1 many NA CASSLIAFGQETQYF TGCGCCAGCAGCCTCATTGCCTTTGGACAAGAGACCCAGTACTTC
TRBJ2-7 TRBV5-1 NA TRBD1 CASSSGQGNYEQYF TGCGCCAGCAGTTCAGGACAGGGGAACTACGAGCAGTACTTC
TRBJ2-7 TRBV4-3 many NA CASSQDLMRGLSYEQYF TGCGCCAGCAGCCAAGATCTAATGAGGGGTTTGAGCTACGAGCAGTACTTC
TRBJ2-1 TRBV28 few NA CASSSEWQGSWEQFF TGTGCCAGCAGTTCCGAATGGCAGGGGAGTTGGGAGCAGTTCTTC
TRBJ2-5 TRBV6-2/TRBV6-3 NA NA CASSSPTDSKQETQYF TGTGCCAGCAGTTCCCCGACCGACTCTAAACAAGAGACCCAGTACTTC
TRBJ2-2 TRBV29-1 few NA CSVGHTNTGELFF TGCAGCGTGGGACACACGAACACCGGGGAGCTGTTTTTT
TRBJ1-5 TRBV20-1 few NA CSARDDGRTQPQHF TGCAGTGCTAGAGATGATGGGCGCACCCAGCCCCAGCATTTT
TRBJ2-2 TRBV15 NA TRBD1 CATSLTGGTGELFF TGTGCCACCAGTCTGACAGGGGGGACCGGGGAGCTGTTTTTT
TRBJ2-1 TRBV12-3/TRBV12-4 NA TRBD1 CASLGGQGSYNEQFF TGTGCCAGCCTAGGGGGACAGGGTTCCTACAATGAGCAGTTCTTC
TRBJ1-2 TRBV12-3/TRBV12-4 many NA CASSRGRNYGYTF TGTGCCAGCAGTCGGGGACGGAACTATGGCTACACCTTC